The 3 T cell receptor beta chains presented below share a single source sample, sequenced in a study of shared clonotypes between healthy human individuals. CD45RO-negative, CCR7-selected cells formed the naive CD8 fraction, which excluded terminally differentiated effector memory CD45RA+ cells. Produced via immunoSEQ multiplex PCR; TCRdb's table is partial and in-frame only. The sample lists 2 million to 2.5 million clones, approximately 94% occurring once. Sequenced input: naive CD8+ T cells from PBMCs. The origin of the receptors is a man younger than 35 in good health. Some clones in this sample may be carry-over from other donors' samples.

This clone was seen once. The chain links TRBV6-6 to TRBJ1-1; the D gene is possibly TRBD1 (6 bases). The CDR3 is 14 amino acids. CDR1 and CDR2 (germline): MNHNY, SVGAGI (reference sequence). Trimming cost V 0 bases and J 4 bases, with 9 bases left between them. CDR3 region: CASSYSRGLTEAFF. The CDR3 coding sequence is TGTGCCAGCAGTTACTCCAGGGGACTCACTGAAGCTTTCTTT.

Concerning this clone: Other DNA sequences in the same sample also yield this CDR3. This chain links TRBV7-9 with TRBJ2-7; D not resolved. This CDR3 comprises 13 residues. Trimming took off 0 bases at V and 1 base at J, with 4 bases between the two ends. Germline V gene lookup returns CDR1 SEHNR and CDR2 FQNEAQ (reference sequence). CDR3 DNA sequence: TGTGCCAGCAGCTTAGCAGTTTCCTACGAGCAGTACTTC. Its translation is CASSLAVSYEQYF. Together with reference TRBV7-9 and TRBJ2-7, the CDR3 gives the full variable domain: DTGVSQNPRHKITKRGQNVTFRCDPISEHNRLYWYRQTLGQGPEFLTYFQNEAQLEKSRLLSDRFSAERPKGSFSTLEIQRTEQGDSAMYLCASSLAVSYEQYFGPGTRLTVT.

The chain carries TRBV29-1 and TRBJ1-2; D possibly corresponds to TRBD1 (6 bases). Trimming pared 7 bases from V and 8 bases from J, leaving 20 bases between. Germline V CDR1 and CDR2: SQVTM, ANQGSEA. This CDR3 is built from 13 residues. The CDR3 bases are TGCAGCGATAGACAGGCCGCCCCGGTGGGCTACACCTTC. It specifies CSDRQAAPVGYTF.